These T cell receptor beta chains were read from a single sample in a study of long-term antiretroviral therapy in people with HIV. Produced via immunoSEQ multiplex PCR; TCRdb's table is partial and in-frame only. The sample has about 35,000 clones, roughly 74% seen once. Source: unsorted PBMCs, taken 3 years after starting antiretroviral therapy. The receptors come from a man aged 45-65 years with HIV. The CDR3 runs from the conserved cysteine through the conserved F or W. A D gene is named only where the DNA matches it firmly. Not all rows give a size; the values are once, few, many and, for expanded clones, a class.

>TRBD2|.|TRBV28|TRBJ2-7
CAAHDRGRVNEQYF
TGTGCCGCTCACGACAGAGGGAGGGTAAACGAGCAGTACTTC
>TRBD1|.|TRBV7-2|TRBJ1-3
CASSPTGGTGNTIYF
TGTGCCAGCAGTCCCACAGGGGGCACTGGAAACACCATATATTTT
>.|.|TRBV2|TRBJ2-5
CASSGGTTQTQYF
TGTGCCAGCAGTGGGGGGACAACGCAGACCCAGTACTTC
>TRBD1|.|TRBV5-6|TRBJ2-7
CASSFRDRGTSQQYF
TGTGCCAGCAGCTTCCGGGACAGGGGGACCTCTCAGCAGTACTTC
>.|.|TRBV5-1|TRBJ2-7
CASSYDSSYEQYF
TGCGCCAGCAGTTATGACAGCTCCTACGAGCAGTACTTC
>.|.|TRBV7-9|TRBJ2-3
CASSPSLALSTDTQYF
TGTGCCAGCAGCCCTAGTCTAGCTCTGAGCACAGATACGCAGTATTTT
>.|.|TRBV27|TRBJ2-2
CASHGFAGELFF
TGTGCCAGCCACGGGTTTGCCGGGGAGCTGTTTTTT
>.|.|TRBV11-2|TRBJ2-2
CASSSRPYTGELFF
TGTGCCAGCAGCTCCCGACCTTACACCGGGGAGCTGTTTTTT
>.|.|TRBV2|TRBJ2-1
CASTPGYSYNEQFF
TGTGCCAGCACTCCGGGTTACTCCTACAATGAGCAGTTCTTC
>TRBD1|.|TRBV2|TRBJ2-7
CASSAGTGYEQYF
TGTGCCAGCAGCGCCGGGACAGGGTACGAGCAGTACTTC
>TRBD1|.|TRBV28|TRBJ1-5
CASLGQAVYSNQPQHF
TGTGCCAGCCTAGGACAGGCAGTTTATAGCAATCAGCCCCAGCATTTT
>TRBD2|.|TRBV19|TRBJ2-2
CASSKAGVGTGELFF
TGTGCCAGTAGTAAGGCGGGAGTAGGAACCGGGGAGCTGTTTTTT
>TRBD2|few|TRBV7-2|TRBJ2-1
CASSQTSANEQFF
TGTGCCAGCAGCCAGACTAGCGCCAATGAGCAGTTCTTC
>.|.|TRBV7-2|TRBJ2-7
CASSHPGYGEQYF
TGTGCCAGCAGTCATCCGGGTTATGGCGAGCAGTACTTC
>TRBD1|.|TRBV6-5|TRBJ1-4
CASSSTGANEKLFF
TGTGCCAGCAGTTCGACAGGGGCTAATGAAAAACTGTTTTTT
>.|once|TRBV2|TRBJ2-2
CASSLRGRELFF
TGTGCCAGCAGCCTCAGGGGCCGGGAGCTGTTTTTT
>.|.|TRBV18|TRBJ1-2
CASSPWASAYPNYGYTF
TGTGCCAGCTCACCCTGGGCTTCTGCCTATCCTAACTATGGCTACACCTTC
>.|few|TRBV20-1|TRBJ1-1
CSAGHGGAFF
TGCAGTGCTGGACACGGAGGAGCTTTCTTT
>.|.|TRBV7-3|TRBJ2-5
CASSSSSQETQYF
TGTGCCAGCAGCTCTTCAAGTCAAGAGACCCAGTACTTC
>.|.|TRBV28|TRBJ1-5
CASSTMEGGGGFNQPQHF
TGTGCCAGCAGTACAATGGAGGGGGGTGGGGGCTTTAATCAGCCCCAGCATTTT
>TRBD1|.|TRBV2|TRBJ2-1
CASSYRGREQFF
TGTGCCAGCAGTTACAGGGGTCGTGAGCAGTTCTTC
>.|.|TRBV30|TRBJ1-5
CAWSVRTGRRQPQHF
TGTGCCTGGAGTGTACGAACAGGGAGAAGGCAGCCCCAGCATTTT
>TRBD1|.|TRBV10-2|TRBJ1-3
CASKPDRSGNTIYF
TGCGCCAGTAAACCGGACAGGTCTGGAAACACCATATATTTT
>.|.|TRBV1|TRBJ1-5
CTSSHPEWGGKSNQPQHF
TGCACCAGCAGCCACCCCGAGTGGGGGGGGAAGAGCAATCAGCCCCAGCATTTT
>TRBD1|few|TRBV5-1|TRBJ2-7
CASSLAGQGDEQYF
TGCGCCAGCAGCTTGGCCGGCCAGGGGGACGAGCAGTACTTC
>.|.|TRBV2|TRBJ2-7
CASSGTVSSYEQYF
TGTGCCAGCAGTGGGACCGTTAGCTCCTACGAGCAGTACTTC
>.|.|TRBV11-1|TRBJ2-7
CASSPRLSSYEQYF
TGTGCCAGCAGTCCTAGACTCTCCTCCTACGAGCAGTACTTC
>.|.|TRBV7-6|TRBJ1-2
CASSPFSGSADYGYTF
TGTGCCAGCAGCCCTTTTTCCGGGTCGGCGGACTATGGCTACACCTTC
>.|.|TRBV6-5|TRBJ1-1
CASSYSSTGGTEAFF
TGTGCCAGCAGTTACTCGAGTACGGGGGGAACTGAAGCTTTCTTT
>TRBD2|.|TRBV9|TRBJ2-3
CASSLGGPGDTDTQYF
TGTGCCAGCAGCTTGGGAGGGCCGGGAGACACAGATACGCAGTATTTT
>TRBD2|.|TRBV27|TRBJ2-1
CASSLSSGRFNEQFF
TGTGCCAGCAGTTTATCAAGCGGGAGATTCAATGAGCAGTTCTTC
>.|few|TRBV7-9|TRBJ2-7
CASSSDIPYEQYF
TGTGCCAGCAGCAGTGACATTCCCTACGAGCAGTACTTC
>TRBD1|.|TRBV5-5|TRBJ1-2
CASSLAGQGGYGYTF
TGTGCCAGCAGCTTGGCCGGACAGGGAGGATATGGCTACACCTTC
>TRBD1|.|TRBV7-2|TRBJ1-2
CASSWTGLDYGYTF
TGTGCCAGCAGCTGGACAGGGTTGGACTATGGCTACACCTTC
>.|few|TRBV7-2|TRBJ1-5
CASSLDGGGVSNQPQHF
TGTGCCAGCAGCTTAGATGGCGGAGGGGTTAGCAATCAGCCCCAGCATTTT
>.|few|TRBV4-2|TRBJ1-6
CASSTLGRQSLHF
TGTGCCAGCAGCACACTGGGCCGCCAATCCCTCCACTTT
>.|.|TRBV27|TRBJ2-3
CASSFSRRGTDTQYF
TGTGCCAGCAGTTTTTCGCGCCGGGGCACAGATACGCAGTATTTT
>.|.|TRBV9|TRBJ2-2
CASSVRNTGELFF
TGTGCCAGCAGCGTGCGGAACACCGGGGAGCTGTTTTTT
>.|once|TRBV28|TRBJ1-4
CASGGSNEKLFF
TGTGCCAGCGGGGGGAGTAATGAAAAACTGTTTTTT
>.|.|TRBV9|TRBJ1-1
CASSVGAGWNLNTEAFF
TGTGCCAGCAGCGTAGGGGCAGGGTGGAACCTGAACACTGAAGCTTTCTTT
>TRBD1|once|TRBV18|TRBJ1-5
CASSPGTGDGNQPQHF
TGTGCCAGCTCACCAGGGACAGGGGATGGCAATCAGCCCCAGCATTTT
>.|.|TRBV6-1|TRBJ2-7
CASSEGRSYEQYF
TGTGCCAGCAGTGAAGGGAGGTCCTACGAGCAGTACTTC
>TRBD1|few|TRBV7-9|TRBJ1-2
CASSHRTGTKNYGYTF
TGTGCCAGCAGCCATAGGACAGGGACCAAAAACTATGGCTACACCTTC
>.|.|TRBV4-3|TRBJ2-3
CASSQDLVATDTQYF
TGCGCCAGCAGCCAAGATCTAGTAGCGACAGATACGCAGTATTTT
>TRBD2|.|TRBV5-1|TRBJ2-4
CASSSILAGGTDIQYF
TGCGCCAGCAGCTCAATCCTAGCGGGAGGCACGGACATTCAGTACTTC